The T cell receptor beta chain under discussion was sequenced for a study of cytomegalovirus exposure and HLA in healthy donors. CDR1 and CDR2 (germline): MNHNS, SASEGT. The junction had 9 bases not matched to a gene; V was cut back by 10 bases and J by 2 bases. This CDR3 contains 14 residues. The PCR had 60 Vbeta and 13 Jbeta primers. Data came from immunoSEQ multiplex PCR; TCRdb stores just in-frame clones and leaves some out. The sample shows around 140,000 clones, approximately 70% of them seen only once. Whole-study results and caveats: The classifier, whose performance was assessed in both the original and validation cohorts, reportedly diagnosed cytomegalovirus status with high specificity and sensitivity. Analyzed later, association rates of TCRs varied across HLA loci, with DRB1 most and HLA-C fewest.

On this clone: Antigen unknown.

The receptor was isolated from a woman aged 55-70 years in good health and CMV-seropositive. The V call is TRBV6-1, the J call TRBJ2-3, with TRBD2 matching 7 bases. The sequencing input was PBMCs. The CDR3 nucleotides are TGTGCCACTACCGGACTAGGGTACACAGATACGCAGTATTTT. This encodes CATTGLGYTDTQYF.